The 2 T cell receptor beta chains listed next were all sequenced from one sample in a study of CD8 T cells in ankylosing spondylitis. TCRdb re-derived calls from the 5' RACE reads in MiXCR, one entry per CDR3 protein. The sample lists around 250,000 distinct CDR3 sequences; 9.5% to 12% were seen once. Input material: blood, either unsorted or a sorted T cell fraction (not recorded which). Every receptor here comes from a male donor with ankylosing spondylitis or in good health (not recorded which).

The V call is TRBV3-1, the J call TRBJ1-6, with 7 bases identical to TRBD1. This CDR3 is 15 amino acids long. The J segment lost 10 bases and the V segment lost 0 bases, leaving 6 bases of the junction unmatched. The germline gives CDR1 LGHDT, CDR2 YNNKEL (reference sequence). CDR3 in amino acids: CASSQDPGGMSPLHF. CDR3 bases: TGTGCCAGCAGCCAAGATCCAGGGGGAATGTCACCCCTCCACTTT.

This clonotype was recorded at least ten times. The chain links TRBV5-1 to TRBJ2-7; the match to TRBD1 covers 8 bases. V dropped 4 bases and J dropped 2; count of bases not matched to a gene: 5. The CDR3 is made up of 14 amino acids. Germline values: CDR1 SGHRS, CDR2 YFSETQ. DNA of the CDR3: TGCGCCAGCAGCCAGGACAGGGCAACCTACGAGCAGTACTTC. Translated: CASSQDRATYEQYF.